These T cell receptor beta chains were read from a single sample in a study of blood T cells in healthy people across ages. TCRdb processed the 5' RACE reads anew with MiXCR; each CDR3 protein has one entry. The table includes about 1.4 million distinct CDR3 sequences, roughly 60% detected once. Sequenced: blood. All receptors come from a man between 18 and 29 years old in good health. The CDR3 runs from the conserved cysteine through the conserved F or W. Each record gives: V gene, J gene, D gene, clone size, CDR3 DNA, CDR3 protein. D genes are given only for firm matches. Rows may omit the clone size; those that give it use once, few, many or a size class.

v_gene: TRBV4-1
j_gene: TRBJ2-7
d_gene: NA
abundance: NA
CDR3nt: TGCGCCAGCAGCCATCATGTGTCTATCTCGACCGAGCAGTACTTC
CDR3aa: CASSHHVSISTEQYF

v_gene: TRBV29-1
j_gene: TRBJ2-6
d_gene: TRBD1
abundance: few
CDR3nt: TGCAGCGTCCGGGACAGGGGCTCTGGGGCCAACGTCCTGACTTTC
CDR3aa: CSVRDRGSGANVLTF

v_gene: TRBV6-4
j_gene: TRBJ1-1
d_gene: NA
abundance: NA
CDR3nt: TGTGCCAGCAGTGAATCCGGGGGTGGTCTGAACACTGAAGCTTTCTTT
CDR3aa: CASSESGGGLNTEAFF

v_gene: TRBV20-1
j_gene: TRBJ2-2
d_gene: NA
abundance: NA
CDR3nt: TGCAGTGTCGTCCCCTACAGCAACACCGGGGAGCTGTTTTTT
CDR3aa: CSVVPYSNTGELFF

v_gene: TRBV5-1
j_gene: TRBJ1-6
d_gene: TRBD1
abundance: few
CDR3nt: TGCGCCAGCAGCTTCGTCCCGGGACAGGGCAATAATTCACCCCTCCACTTT
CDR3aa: CASSFVPGQGNNSPLHF

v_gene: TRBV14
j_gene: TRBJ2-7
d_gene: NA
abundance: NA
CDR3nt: TGTGCCAGCAGCCCGGCCGGCAGGGCTATGTACGAGCAGTACTTC
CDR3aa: CASSPAGRAMYEQYF

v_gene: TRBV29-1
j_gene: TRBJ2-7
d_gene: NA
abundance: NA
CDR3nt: TGCAGCGTTGGACTGGGGATCGACGAGCAGTACTTC
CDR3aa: CSVGLGIDEQYF

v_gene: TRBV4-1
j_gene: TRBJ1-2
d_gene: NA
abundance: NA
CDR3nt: TGCGCCAGCAGCCCCTACAGGGCTGTAGGGTATGGCTACACCTTC
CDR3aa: CASSPYRAVGYGYTF

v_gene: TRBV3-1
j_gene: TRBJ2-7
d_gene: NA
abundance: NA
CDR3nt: TGTGCCAGCAGCCAAGAGGCAGTGGGAAGGGTTGCCGAGCAGTACTTC
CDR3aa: CASSQEAVGRVAEQYF

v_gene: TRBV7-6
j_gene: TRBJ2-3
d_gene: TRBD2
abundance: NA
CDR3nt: TGTGCCAGCAGCTCTAGCGGGTCTGGCACAGATACGCAGTATTTT
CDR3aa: CASSSSGSGTDTQYF

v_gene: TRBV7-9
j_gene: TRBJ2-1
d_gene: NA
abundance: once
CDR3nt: TGTGCCAGCTCCCGATCGGGCTACAATGAGCAGTTCTTC
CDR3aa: CASSRSGYNEQFF

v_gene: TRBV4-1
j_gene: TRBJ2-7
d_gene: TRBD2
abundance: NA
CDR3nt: TGCGCCAGCAGCCATCCGAGGGAACCCGTCGGGGGTAGCGGGTTCTACGAGCAGTACTTC
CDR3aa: CASSHPREPVGGSGFYEQYF

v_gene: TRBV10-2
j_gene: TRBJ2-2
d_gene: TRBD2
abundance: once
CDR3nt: TGCGCCAGCGGGACTAGCGGGGGGTTGTACACCGGGGAGCTGTTTTTT
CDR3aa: CASGTSGGLYTGELFF

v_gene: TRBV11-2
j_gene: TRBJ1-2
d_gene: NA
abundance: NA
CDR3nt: TGTGCCAGCAGACCCACGGGTTCGTCTAACTATGGCTACACCTTC
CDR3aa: CASRPTGSSNYGYTF

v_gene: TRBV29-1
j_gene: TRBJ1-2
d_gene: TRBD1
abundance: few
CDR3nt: TGCAGCGTCCGGGACAGGGGTGGCTACACCTTC
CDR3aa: CSVRDRGGYTF

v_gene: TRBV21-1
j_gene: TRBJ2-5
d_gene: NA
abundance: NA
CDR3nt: TGTGCCAGCAGCAACCGGGACAGGGAAAAAGAGACCCAGTACTTC
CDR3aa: CASSNRDREKETQYF

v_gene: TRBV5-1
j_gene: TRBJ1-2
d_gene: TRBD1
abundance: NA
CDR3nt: TGCGCCAGCAGCGCGGCCGGGACAGGGAATGGCTACACCTTC
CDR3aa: CASSAAGTGNGYTF

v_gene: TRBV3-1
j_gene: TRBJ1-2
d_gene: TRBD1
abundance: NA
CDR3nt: TGTGCCAGCAGCCAAGAGTTAGACAGGGGGCGGGGCTACACCTTC
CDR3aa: CASSQELDRGRGYTF

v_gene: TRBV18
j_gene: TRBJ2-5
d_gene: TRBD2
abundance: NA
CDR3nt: TGTGCCAGCTCACCCCGGGAAGCGGGGCCCCAAGAGACCCAGTACTTC
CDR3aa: CASSPREAGPQETQYF

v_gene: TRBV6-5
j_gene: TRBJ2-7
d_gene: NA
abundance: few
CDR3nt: TGTGCCAGCAGTAAAAGGTGGGGGTCCACCTACGAGCAGTACTTC
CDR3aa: CASSKRWGSTYEQYF

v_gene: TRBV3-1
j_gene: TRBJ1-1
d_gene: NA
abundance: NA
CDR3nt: TGTGCCAGCAGCCAAGGAGTGGGGTGGGTTGAAGCTTTCTTT
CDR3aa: CASSQGVGWVEAFF

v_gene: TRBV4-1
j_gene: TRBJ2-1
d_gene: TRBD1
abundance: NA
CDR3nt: TGCGCCAGCAGCCACGGGACAGGTCTCAATGAGCAGTTCTTC
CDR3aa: CASSHGTGLNEQFF

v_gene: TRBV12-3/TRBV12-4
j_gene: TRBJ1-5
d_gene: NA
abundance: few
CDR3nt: TGTGCCAGCACCCCTTCCCCGGATCAGCCCCAGCATTTT
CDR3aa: CASTPSPDQPQHF

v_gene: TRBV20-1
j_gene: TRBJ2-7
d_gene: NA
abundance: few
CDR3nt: TGCAGTGCTCACAGGGTGCCGTTCTACGAGCAGTACTTT
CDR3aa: CSAHRVPFYEQYF

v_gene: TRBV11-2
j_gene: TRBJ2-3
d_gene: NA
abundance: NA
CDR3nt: TGTGCCAGCAGCTCTAGGCTGGGGACAGATACGCAGTATTTT
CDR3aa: CASSSRLGTDTQYF

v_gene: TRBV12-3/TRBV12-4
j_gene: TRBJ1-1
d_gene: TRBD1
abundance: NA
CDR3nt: TGTGCCAGCAGTCTCGGCGGTGGGCAGGGGGCTGAAGCTTTCTTT
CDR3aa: CASSLGGGQGAEAFF

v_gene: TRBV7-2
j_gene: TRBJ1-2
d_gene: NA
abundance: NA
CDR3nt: TGTGCCAGCAGCTTAAACGGACAGTTCTATGGCTACACCTTC
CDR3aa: CASSLNGQFYGYTF

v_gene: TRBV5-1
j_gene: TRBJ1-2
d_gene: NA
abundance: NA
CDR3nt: TGCGCCAGCAGCTCGGGGGGCAGCCGGCTCTATGGCTACACCTTC
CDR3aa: CASSSGGSRLYGYTF

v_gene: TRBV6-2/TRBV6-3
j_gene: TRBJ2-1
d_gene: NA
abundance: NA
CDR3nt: TGTGCCAGCATCCGATCAGGGTACAATGAGCAGTTCTTC
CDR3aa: CASIRSGYNEQFF

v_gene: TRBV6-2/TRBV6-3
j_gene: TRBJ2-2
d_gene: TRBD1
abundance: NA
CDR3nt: TGTGCCAGCAACCTCGGGACAGCGAACACCGGGGAGCTGTTTTTT
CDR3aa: CASNLGTANTGELFF

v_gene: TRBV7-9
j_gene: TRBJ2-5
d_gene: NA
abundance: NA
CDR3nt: TGTGCCAGCAGCTTAGCGGCAGGCGCCCAAGAGACCCAGTACTTC
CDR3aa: CASSLAAGAQETQYF

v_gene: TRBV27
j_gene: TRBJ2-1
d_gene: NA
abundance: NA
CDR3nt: TGTGCCAGCAGTTTCGGCAGATACCCTATCGATGGCAATGAGCAGTTCTTC
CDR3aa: CASSFGRYPIDGNEQFF

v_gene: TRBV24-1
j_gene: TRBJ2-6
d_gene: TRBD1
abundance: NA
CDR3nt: TGTGCCACCAGTGACACCCGGACAGGGTCCGGGGCCAACGTCCTGACTTTC
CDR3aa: CATSDTRTGSGANVLTF

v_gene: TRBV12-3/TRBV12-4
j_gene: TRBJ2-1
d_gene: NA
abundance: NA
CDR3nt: TGTGCCAGCAGTTTCAGGGGATCCATCTACAATGAGCAGTTCTTC
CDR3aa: CASSFRGSIYNEQFF

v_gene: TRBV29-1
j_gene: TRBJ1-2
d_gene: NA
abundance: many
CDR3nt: TGCAGCGTTGTTGGGGGCTATGGCTACACCTTC
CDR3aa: CSVVGGYGYTF

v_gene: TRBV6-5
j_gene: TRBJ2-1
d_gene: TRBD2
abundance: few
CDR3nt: TGTGCCAGCAGTTACTCGTTAGCGGGGGGGTCTGATGAGCAGTTCTTC
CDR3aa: CASSYSLAGGSDEQFF

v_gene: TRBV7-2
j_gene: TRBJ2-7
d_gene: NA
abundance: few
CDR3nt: TGTGCCAGCAGCTTAGAGTCGTCGTACGACTACGAGCAGTACTTC
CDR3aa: CASSLESSYDYEQYF

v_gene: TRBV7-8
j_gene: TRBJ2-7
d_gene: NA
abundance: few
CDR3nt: TGTGCCAGCAGCCCTGTTCGGGCGGCTTCCTACGAGCAGTACTTC
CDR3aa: CASSPVRAASYEQYF

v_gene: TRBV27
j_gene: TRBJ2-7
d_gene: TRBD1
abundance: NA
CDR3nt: TGTGCCAGCAGTTCACGGGACAGGGTTTTAGTTGGCTACGAGCAGTACTTC
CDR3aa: CASSSRDRVLVGYEQYF

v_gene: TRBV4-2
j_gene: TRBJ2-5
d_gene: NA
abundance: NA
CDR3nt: TGTGCCAGCAGCCAGGACAGTGGTCGGGATGGGACCCAGTACTTC
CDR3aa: CASSQDSGRDGTQYF

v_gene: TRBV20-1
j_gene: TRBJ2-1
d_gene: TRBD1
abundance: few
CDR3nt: TGCAGTAGCCGGCGACAGGGGAACAATGAGCAGTTCTTC
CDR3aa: CSSRRQGNNEQFF

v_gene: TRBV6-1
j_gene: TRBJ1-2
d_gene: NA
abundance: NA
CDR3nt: TGTGCCAGCAGTGAATTTTCTGCCGGGGCGGAAGGCTACACCTTC
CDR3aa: CASSEFSAGAEGYTF

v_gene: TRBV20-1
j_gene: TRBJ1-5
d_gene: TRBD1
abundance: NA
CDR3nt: TGCAGTGCTAGAACTGGGACAGGGGGCCGTCAGCCCCAGCATTTT
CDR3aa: CSARTGTGGRQPQHF

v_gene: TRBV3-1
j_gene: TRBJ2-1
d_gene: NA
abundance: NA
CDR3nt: TGTGCCAGCAGCCAAGATGGGACGACGGGGTGTGAGCAGTTCTTC
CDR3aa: CASSQDGTTGCEQFF

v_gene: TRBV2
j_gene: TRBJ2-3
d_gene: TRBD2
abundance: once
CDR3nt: TGTGCCAGCAGTGAACAGCGGGGGGGCTTAAGGGTCGCAGATACGCAGTATTTT
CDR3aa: CASSEQRGGLRVADTQYF

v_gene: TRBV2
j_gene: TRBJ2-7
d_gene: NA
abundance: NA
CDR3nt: TGTGCCAGCAACGACATGGGGAAGCCCTACGAGCAGTACTTC
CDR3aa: CASNDMGKPYEQYF

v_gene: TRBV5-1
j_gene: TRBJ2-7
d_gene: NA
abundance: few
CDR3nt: TGCGCCAGCAGCTTGGCCGCCCTAGCTAAAATTGGGGCTTACGAGCAGTACTTC
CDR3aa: CASSLAALAKIGAYEQYF

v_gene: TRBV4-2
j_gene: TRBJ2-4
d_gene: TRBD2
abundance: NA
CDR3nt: TGTGCCAGCAGCCAAGAAAATCGGGGAGGGACGGCCAAAAACATTCAGTACTTC
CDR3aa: CASSQENRGGTAKNIQYF

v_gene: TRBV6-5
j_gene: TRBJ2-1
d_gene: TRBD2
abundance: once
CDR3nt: TGTGCCAGCAGTTACCCAGGGACTAGCGGGAACAATGAGCAGTTCTTC
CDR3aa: CASSYPGTSGNNEQFF

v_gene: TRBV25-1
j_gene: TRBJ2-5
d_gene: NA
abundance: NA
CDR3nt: TGTGCCAGCAGTGAATTAAGTCCTGACAGCCCCCAAGAGACCCAGTACTTC
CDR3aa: CASSELSPDSPQETQYF

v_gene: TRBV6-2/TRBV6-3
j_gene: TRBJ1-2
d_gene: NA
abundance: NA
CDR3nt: TGTGCCAGCAGATTCGACACCCCCGGCTACACCTTC
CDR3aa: CASRFDTPGYTF

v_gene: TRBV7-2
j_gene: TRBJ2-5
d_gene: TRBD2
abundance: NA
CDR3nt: TGTGCCAGCAGCATAAATTGTGGCGGGGGGACGGGGAGAGAGACCCAGTACTTC
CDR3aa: CASSINCGGGTGRETQYF

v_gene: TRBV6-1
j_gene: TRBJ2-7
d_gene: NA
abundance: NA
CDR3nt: TGTGCCAGCAGTCCGAGGCACGGCTACGAGCAGTACTTC
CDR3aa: CASSPRHGYEQYF

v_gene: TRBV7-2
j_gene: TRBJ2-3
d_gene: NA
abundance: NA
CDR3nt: TGTGCCAGCCACCGCCGTAATACGCAGTATTTT
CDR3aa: CASHRRNTQYF

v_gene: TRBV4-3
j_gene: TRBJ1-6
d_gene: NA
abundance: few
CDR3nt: TGCGCCAGCAGCCAAGATCATTGGGGTTTGGATTCACCCCTCCACTTT
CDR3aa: CASSQDHWGLDSPLHF

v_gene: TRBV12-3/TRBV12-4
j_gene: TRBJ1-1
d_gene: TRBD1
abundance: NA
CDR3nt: TGTGCCAGCAGCCCCCACAGGGGATTTAACACTGAAGCTTTCTTT
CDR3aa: CASSPHRGFNTEAFF

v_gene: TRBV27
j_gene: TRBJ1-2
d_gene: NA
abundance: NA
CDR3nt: TGTGCCAGCAGTTCGGCGAGCGGGAATGGCTACACCTTC
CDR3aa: CASSSASGNGYTF